One and the same sample provided the 12 T cell receptor beta chains below, sequenced in a study of beta chain features in type 1 diabetes. Reverse transcription of all isolated RNA meant that expressed TCRB transcripts were sequenced. Produced via immunoSEQ multiplex PCR; TCRdb's table is partial and in-frame only. Of more than 150,000 clones in the sample, about 12% were seen once. The specimen sequenced was central memory CD4+ T cells from blood. The receptors here all came from a woman aged 18-30 years in good health.

The rearrangement joins TRBV7-3 to TRBJ2-7; 8 bases match TRBD2. Trimming at V came to 1 base and at J to 1 base, leaving 3 bases not matched to a gene. CDR1 is SGHTA and CDR2 is FQGTGA in the germline V gene. The CDR3 consists of 15 residues. CDR3 sequence reads: CASSLIAGTSYEQYF. Here the CDR3 DNA reads TGTGCCAGCAGCTTAATAGCGGGAACTTCCTACGAGCAGTACTTC. Combining the CDR3 with reference TRBV7-3 and TRBJ2-7 gives the whole variable domain GAGVSQTPSNKVTEKGKYVELRCDPISGHTALYWYRQSLGQGPEFLIYFQGTGAADDSGLPNDRFFAVRPEGSVSTLKIQRTERGDSAVYLCASSLIAGTSYEQYFGPGTRLTVT.

This clone was detected only a few times. The V and J genes are TRBV29-1 and TRBJ2-5; D is possibly TRBD1 (8 bases). Per germline, CDR1 SQVTM and CDR2 ANQGSEA. CDR3 size: 12 residues. V lost 3 bases to trimming and J lost 7 bases, with 12 bases between them. In DNA, the CDR3 is TGCAGCGTTGATACAGGGGGGGGGACCCAGTACTTC. This codes for CSVDTGGGTQYF. The full variable domain, in which reference TRBV29-1 and TRBJ2-5 provide the parts outside the CDR3, is SAVISQKPSRDICQRGTSLTIQCQVDSQVTMMFWYRQQPGQSLTLIATANQGSEATYESGFVIDKFPISRPNLTFSTLTVSNMSPEDSSIYLCSVDTGGGTQYFGPGTRLLVL.

A few counts support this clone. The chain recombines TRBV29-1 with TRBJ2-2; 9 bases fit TRBD2. This CDR3 has 17 residues. The V gene end was trimmed by 6 bases and the J gene end by 3 bases; junction bases not matched to a gene: 14. In germline, CDR1 is SQVTM, CDR2 ANQGSEA. The CDR3 loop is CSVSGGRALVDTGELFF. CDR3 in DNA: TGCAGCGTATCCGGCGGGAGGGCCCTAGTCGACACCGGGGAGCTGTTTTTT.

The genes are TRBV23-1 and TRBJ2-1; TRBD2 matches at 8 bases. TRBV23-1 belongs to the ORF category, with a function that is uncertain. There are 20 residues in the CDR3. V shed 0 bases, J shed 1 base, and the junction held 14 bases outside the gene matches. This chain's CDR3 is CASSQSPSGSPQLSYNEQFF. The CDR3 region has the DNA TGCGCCAGCAGTCAATCGCCTAGCGGGTCTCCCCAATTATCCTACAATGAGCAGTTCTTC.

This clone was recorded a few times. The chain couples TRBV7-3 to TRBJ2-5; 8 positions match TRBD2. CDR3 length: 13 amino acids. Looked up from germline, CDR1 is SGHTA and CDR2 is FQGTGA. The J segment lost 5 bases and the V segment lost 2 bases, leaving 1 base of the junction unmatched. DNA for the CDR3: TGTGCCAGCAGCTTAGGGACTAGGGAGACCCAGTACTTC. Its protein product is CASSLGTRETQYF.

This clone was counted between two and nine times. Other DNA sequences in the sample encode the same CDR3. This chain connects TRBV7-2 to TRBJ2-3; 7 nucleotides match TRBD2. Trimming cost V 4 bases and J 2 bases; bases outside gene matches: 3. Germline CDR1 SGHTA, CDR2 FQGNSA. There are 14 residues in the CDR3. The CDR3 sequence is CASSSSGPTDTQYF. Here the CDR3 DNA reads TGTGCCAGCAGCTCTAGCGGACCCACAGATACGCAGTATTTT. The full variable domain, rest sourced from reference TRBV7-2 and TRBJ2-3, is GAGVSQSPSNKVTEKGKDVELRCDPISGHTALYWYRQSLGQGLEFLIYFQGNSAPDKSGLPSDRFSAERTGGSVSTLTIQRTQQEDSAVYLCASSSSGPTDTQYFGPGTRLTVL.

This clone was counted only a few times. Other nucleotide sequences from this sample produce the same CDR3. The chain is built from TRBV18 and TRBJ1-1; D unclear. The germline V and J ends were trimmed by 4 bases and 0 bases, with 6 bases remaining between them. The CDR3 totals 13 residues. In germline, CDR1 is KGHSH, CDR2 LQKENI. The CDR3 loop reads CASSRGMNTEAFF. The CDR3, as DNA: TGTGCCAGCTCACGCGGGATGAACACTGAAGCTTTCTTT.

This clone was picked up a small number of times. J is TRBJ2-7 and V is TRBV5-1; possibly TRBD2 for D (5 bases). The V gene lost 8 bases and the J gene lost 2 bases, with 11 bases spanning the gap. The CDR3 runs 12 residues. Looked up from germline, CDR1 is SGHRS and CDR2 is YFSETQ. The CDR3 spells CASTDGTYEQYF. In nucleotides, the CDR3 is TGCGCCAGTACCGACGGGACCTACGAGCAGTACTTC.

V usage is TRBV11-2 and J usage is TRBJ1-4; TRBD1 matches at 12 bases. The V gene end was trimmed by 5 bases and the J gene end by 6 bases; junction bases not matched to a gene: 7. Germline CDR1 reads SGHAT; CDR2 reads FQNNGV. The CDR3 totals 16 residues. The CDR3 region has the DNA TGTGCCAGCAGCCCCCTCCGGGACAGGGGGCATGAAAAACTGTTTTTT. This sequence encodes CASSPLRDRGHEKLFF.

J is TRBJ2-6 and V is TRBV2; D gene unclear. CDR1 is SNHLY and CDR2 is FYNNEI in the germline V gene. Between the trimmed V and J ends, which lost 4 bases and 4 bases, there was a span of 2 bases. The CDR3 totals 12 residues. CDR3 in amino acids: CASSVGANVLTF. CDR3 DNA sequence: TGTGCCAGCAGTGTAGGGGCCAACGTCCTGACTTTC.

The chain uses TRBV28 and TRBJ1-2; 7 bases align to TRBD1. Germline lookup yields CDR1 MDHEN and CDR2 SYDVKM. The CDR3 totals 13 residues. The V segment lost 6 bases and the J segment 6 bases; nucleotides outside the gene matches: 7. CDR3 loop: CASSQGQRHGYTF. The CDR3 DNA is TGTGCCAGCAGCCAGGGACAGCGCCATGGCTACACCTTC.

This chain joins TRBV7-2 and TRBJ2-3, with 10 bases fitting TRBD2. The CDR3 covers 17 residues. CDR1 and CDR2 from the germline V gene are SGHTA and FQGNSA. Losses at the gene ends were 2 bases for V and 3 bases for J; bases not matched to a gene: 8. CDR3 in DNA: TGTGCCAGCAGCTTATTCGCTAGCGGGAGTGGGACAGATACGCAGTATTTT. As protein: CASSLFASGSGTDTQYF.